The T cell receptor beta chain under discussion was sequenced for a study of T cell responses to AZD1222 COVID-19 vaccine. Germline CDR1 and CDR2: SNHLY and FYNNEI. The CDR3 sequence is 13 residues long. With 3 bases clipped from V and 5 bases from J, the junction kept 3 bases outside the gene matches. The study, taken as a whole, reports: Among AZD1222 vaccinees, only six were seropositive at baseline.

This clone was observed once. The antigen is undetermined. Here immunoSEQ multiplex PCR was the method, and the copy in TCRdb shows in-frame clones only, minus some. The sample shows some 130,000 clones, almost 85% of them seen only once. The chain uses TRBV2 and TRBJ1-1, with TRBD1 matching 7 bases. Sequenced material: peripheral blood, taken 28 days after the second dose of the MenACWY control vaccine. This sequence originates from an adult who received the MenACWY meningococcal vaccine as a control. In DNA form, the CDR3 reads TGTGCCAGCAGTGATGACAGGGCGACTGAAGCTTTCTTT. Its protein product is CASSDDRATEAFF.